The rows below give T cell receptor beta chains drawn from one sample of a study of radiotherapy plus CTLA-4 blockade in lung cancer. Sequencing was performed with immunoSEQ multiplex PCR; in TCRdb, only in-frame clones are kept and a portion is missing. The sample yields approximately 110,000 clones, 70% to 85% seen once. The material sequenced was peripheral blood, taken from a patient treated with radiotherapy plus ipilimumab. Source of these receptors: a human donor with non-small cell lung cancer that progressed on radiotherapy plus ipilimumab. Some clones in this sample may be carry-over from other donors' samples. CDR3s include the opening cysteine and the closing phenylalanine or tryptophan. D genes are given only for firm matches. Expanded clones are given a class, and other clones once, few, many or no size at all.

v_call	d_call	clone_size	j_call	cdr3_length	cdr3_aa	cdr3_nt
TRBV7-7	-	-	TRBJ2-5	16	CASTLSGAGGEETQYF	TGTGCTAGCACGCTATCCGGGGCAGGGGGGGAAGAGACCCAGTACTTC
TRBV28	-	-	TRBJ2-5	17	CASRNSGTTGGMETQYF	TGTGCCAGCAGAAATTCCGGGACAACGGGCGGGATGGAGACCCAGTACTTC
TRBV7-2	-	-	TRBJ1-6	14	CASSNIQGISPLHF	TGTGCCAGCAGCAATATCCAGGGGATTTCACCCCTCCACTTT
TRBV19	-	-	TRBJ1-2	15	CASPRRSSDYNGYTF	TGTGCCAGTCCGAGGAGGAGCTCCGACTATAATGGCTACACCTTC
TRBV6-5	-	-	TRBJ1-3	14	CASSFVNSGNTIYF	TGTGCCAGCAGTTTCGTAAACTCTGGAAACACCATATATTTT
TRBV5-4	TRBD1	few	TRBJ2-3	16	CASSPRSRGISDTQYF	TGCGCCAGCAGTCCTAGGAGCAGGGGGATATCAGATACGCAGTATTTT
TRBV18	-	-	TRBJ1-6	14	CASSLPGRNSPLHF	TGTGCCAGCTCACTTCCCGGCAGGAATTCACCCCTCCACTTT
TRBV5-1	TRBD2	few	TRBJ2-3	12	CASSLTSGLQYF	TGCGCCAGCAGCTTAACTAGCGGACTTCAGTATTTT
TRBV7-7	-	-	TRBJ1-1	14	CASSPDPRNTEAFF	TGTGCTAGCAGCCCGGACCCCCGGAACACTGAAGCTTTCTTT
TRBV4-3	-	-	TRBJ1-2	14	CASSQEIENYGYTF	TGCGCCAGCAGCCAAGAGATCGAGAACTATGGCTACACCTTC
TRBV7-2	-	-	TRBJ2-3	14	CASSLDVTEDTQYF	TGTGCCAGCAGCTTAGATGTCACGGAAGATACGCAGTATTTT
TRBV9	TRBD1	-	TRBJ2-7	13	CASSAGQAQEQYF	TGTGCCAGCAGCGCAGGACAGGCCCAAGAGCAGTACTTC
TRBV13	-	many	TRBJ2-7	15	CASSLVPGAGDEQYF	TGTGCCAGCAGCTTAGTGCCAGGGGCGGGGGACGAGCAGTACTTC
TRBV13	-	once	TRBJ1-2	15	CASSFGVRGALDYTF	TGTGCCAGCAGCTTTGGGGTTAGGGGGGCGTTAGACTACACCTTC
TRBV29-1	-	few	TRBJ1-4	14	CSVEAPEGREKLFF	TGCAGCGTTGAAGCCCCAGAGGGCAGGGAAAAACTGTTTTTT
TRBV5-1	-	-	TRBJ2-1	15	CASSLAPSSYNEQFF	TGCGCCAGCAGCTTGGCCCCTAGCTCCTACAATGAGCAGTTCTTC
TRBV7-2	-	-	TRBJ1-1	13	CASSLRMNTEAFF	TGTGCCAGCAGCCTCCGCATGAACACTGAAGCTTTCTTT